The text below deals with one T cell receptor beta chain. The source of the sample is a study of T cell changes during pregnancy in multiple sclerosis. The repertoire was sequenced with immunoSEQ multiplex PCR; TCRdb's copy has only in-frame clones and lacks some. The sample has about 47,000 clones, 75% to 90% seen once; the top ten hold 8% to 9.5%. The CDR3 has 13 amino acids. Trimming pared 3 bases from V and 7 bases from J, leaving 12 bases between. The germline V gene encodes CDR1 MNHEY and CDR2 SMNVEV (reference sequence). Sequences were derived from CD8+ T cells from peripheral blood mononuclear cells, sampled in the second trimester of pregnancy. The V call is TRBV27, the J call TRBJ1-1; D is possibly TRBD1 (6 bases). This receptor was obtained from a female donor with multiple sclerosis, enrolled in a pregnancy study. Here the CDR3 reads CASSFSDRNEAFF. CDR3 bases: TGTGCCAGCAGTTTTTCGGACAGAAATGAAGCTTTCTTT.